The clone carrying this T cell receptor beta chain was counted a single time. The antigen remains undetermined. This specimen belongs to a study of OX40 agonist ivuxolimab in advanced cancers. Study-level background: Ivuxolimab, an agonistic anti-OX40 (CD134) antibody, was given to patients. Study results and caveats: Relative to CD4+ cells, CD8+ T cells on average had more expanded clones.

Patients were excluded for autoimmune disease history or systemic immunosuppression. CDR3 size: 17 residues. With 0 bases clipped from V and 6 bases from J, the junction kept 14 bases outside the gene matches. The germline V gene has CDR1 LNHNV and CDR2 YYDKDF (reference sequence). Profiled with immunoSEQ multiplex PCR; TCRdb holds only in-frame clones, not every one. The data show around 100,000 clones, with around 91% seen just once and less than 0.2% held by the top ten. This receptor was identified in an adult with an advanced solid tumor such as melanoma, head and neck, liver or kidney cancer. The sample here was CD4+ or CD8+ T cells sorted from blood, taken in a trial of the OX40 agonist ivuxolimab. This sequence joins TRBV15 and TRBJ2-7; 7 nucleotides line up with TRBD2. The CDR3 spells CATSRDLFVGRTSEQYF. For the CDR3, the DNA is TGTGCCACCAGCAGAGATCTATTCGTCGGCAGGACTAGCGAGCAGTACTTC.